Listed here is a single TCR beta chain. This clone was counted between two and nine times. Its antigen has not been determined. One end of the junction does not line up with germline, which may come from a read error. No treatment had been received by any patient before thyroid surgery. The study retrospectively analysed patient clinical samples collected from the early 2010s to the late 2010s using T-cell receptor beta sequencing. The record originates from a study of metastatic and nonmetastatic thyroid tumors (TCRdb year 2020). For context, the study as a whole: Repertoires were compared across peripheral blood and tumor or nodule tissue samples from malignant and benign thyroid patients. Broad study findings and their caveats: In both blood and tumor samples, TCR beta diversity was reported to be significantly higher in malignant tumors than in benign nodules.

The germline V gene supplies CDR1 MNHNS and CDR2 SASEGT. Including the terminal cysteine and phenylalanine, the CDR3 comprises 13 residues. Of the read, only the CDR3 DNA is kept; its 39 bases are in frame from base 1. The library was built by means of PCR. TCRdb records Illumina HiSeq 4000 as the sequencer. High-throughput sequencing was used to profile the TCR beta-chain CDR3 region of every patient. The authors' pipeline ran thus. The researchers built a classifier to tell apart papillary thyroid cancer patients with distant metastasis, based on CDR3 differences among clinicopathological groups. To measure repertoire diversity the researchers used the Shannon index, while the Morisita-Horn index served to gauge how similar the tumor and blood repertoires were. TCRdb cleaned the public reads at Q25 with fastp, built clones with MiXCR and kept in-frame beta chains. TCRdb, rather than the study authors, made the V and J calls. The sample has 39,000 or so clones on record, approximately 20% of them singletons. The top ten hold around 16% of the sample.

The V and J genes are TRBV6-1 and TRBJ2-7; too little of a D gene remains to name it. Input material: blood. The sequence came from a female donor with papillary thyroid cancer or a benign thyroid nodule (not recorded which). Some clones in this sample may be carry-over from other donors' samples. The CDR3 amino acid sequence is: CASKRGSPYERYF. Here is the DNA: TGCGCCAGCAAACGCGGCAGCCCGTACGAGCGGTACTTC.